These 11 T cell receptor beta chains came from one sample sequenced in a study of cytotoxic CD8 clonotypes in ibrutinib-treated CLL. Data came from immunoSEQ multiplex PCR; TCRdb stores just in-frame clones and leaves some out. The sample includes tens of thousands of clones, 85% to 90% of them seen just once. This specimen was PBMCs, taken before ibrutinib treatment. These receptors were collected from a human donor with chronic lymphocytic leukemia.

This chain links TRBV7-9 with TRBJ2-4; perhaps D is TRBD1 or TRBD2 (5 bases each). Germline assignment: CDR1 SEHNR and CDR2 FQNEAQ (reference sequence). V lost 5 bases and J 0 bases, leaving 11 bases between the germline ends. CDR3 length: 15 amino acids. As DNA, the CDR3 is TGTGCCAGCAGCAGACAGACTATAGCCAAAAACATTCAGTACTTC. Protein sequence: CASSRQTIAKNIQYF.

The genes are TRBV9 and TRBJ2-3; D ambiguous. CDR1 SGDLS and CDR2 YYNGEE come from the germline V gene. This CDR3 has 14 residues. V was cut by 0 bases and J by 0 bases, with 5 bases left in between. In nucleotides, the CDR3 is TGTGCCAGCAGCGTAGTCGGGAGCACAGATACGCAGTATTTT. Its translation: CASSVVGSTDTQYF. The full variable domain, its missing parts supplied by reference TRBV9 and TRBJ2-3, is DSGVTQTPKHLITATGQRVTLRCSPRSGDLSVYWYQQSLDQGLQFLIQYYNGEERAKGNILERFSAQQFPDLHSELNLSSLELGDSALYFCASSVVGSTDTQYFGPGTRLTVL.

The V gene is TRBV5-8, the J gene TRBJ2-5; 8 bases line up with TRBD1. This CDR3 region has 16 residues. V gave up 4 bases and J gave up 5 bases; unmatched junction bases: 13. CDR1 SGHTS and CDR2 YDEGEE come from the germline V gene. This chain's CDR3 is CASSPPGDRGWETQYF. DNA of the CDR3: TGTGCCAGCAGCCCTCCCGGAGACAGGGGTTGGGAGACCCAGTACTTC.

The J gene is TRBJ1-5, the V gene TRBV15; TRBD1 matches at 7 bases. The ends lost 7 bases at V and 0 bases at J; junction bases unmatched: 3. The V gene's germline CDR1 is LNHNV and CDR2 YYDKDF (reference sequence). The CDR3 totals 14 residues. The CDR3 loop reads CATMAGGSNQPQHF. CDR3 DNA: TGTGCCACCATGGCAGGGGGTAGCAATCAGCCCCAGCATTTT.

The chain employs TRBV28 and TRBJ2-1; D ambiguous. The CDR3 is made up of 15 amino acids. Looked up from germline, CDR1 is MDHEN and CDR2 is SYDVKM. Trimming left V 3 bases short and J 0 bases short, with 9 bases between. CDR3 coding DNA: TGTGCCAGCAGTTTGGGCGGTAGCTCCTACAATGAGCAGTTCTTC. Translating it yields CASSLGGSSYNEQFF.

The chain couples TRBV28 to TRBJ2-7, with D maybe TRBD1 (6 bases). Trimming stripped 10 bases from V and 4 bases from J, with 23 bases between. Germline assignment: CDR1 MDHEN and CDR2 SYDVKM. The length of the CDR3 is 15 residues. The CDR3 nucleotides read TGTGCCACCCACCGGACAGCAACGGGCCTATACGAGCAGTACTTC. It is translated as CATHRTATGLYEQYF.

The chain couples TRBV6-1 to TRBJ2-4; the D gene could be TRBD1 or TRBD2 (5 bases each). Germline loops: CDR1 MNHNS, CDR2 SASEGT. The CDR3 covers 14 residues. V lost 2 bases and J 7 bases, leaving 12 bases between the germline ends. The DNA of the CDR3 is TGTGCCAGCAGTGAAAGTCTAGAGGGGAACATTCAGTACTTC. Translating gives CASSESLEGNIQYF.

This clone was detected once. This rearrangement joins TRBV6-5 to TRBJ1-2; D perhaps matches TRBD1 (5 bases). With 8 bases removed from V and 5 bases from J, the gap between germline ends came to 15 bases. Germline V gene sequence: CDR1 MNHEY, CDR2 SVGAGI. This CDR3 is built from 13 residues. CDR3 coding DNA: TGTGCCAGCTCAGACAGCGTTATTTATGGCTACACCTTC. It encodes CASSDSVIYGYTF.

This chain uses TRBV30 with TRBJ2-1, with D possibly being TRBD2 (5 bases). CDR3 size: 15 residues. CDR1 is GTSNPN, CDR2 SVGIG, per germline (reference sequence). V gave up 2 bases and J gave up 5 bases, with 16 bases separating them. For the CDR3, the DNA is TGTGCCTGGAGTCTCAGGACTGTCATCAACAATGAGCAGTTCTTC. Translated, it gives CAWSLRTVINNEQFF.

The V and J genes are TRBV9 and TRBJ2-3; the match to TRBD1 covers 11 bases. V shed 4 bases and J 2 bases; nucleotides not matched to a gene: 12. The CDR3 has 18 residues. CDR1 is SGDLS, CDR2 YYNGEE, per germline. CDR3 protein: CASSMGFYGQGATDTQYF. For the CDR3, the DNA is TGTGCCAGCAGCATGGGCTTTTATGGACAGGGGGCCACAGATACGCAGTATTTT.

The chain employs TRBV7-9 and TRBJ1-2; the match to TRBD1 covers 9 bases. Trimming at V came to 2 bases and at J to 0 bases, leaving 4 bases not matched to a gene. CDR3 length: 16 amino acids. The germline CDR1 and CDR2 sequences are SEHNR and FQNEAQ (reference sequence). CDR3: CASSLYRDRANYGYTF. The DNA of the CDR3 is TGTGCCAGCAGCTTATACAGGGACAGGGCTAACTATGGCTACACCTTC.